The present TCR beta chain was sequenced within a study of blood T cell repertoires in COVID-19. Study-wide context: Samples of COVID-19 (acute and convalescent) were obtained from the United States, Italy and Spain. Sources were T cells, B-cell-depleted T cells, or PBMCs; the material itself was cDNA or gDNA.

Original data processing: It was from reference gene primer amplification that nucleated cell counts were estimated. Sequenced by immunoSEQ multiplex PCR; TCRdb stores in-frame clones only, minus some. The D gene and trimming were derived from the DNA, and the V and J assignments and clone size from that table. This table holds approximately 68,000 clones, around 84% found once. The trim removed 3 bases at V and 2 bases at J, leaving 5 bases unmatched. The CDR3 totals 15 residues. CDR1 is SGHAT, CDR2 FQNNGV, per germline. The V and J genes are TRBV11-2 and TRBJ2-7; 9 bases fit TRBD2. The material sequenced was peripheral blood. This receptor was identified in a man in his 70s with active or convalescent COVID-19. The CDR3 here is CASSFGLAGTYEQYF. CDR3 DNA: TGTGCCAGCAGCTTCGGCCTAGCGGGAACCTACGAGCAGTACTTC.